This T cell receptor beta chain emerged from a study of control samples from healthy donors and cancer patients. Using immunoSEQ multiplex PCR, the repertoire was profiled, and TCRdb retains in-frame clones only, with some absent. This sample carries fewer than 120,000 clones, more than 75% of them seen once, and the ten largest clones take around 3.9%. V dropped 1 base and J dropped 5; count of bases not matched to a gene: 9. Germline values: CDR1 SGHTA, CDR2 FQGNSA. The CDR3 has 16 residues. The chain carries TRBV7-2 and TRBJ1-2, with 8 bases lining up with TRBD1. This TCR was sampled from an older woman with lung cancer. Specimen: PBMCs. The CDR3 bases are TGTGCCAGCAGCTTAGTCGCCCAGGGGGCGCGATATGGCTACACCTTC. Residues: CASSLVAQGARYGYTF.